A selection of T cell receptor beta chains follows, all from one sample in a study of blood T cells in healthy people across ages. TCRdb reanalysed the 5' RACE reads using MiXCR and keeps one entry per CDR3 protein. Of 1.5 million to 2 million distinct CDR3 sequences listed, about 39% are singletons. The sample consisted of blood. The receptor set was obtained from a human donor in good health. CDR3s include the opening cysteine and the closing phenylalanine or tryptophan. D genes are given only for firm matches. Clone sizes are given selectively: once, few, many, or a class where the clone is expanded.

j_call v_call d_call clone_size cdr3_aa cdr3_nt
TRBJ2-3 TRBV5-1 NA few CASSPAGGVADTDTQYF TGCGCCAGTAGCCCTGCTGGAGGTGTAGCCGACACAGATACGCAGTATTTT
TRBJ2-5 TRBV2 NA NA CASSENLLGETQYF TGTGCCAGCAGTGAAAATCTGTTGGGGGAGACCCAGTACTTC
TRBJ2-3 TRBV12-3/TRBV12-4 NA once CASSSTVVEGNTQYF TGTGCCAGCAGTTCTACAGTTGTCGAGGGTAATACGCAGTATTTT
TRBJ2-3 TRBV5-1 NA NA CASGLVGDTDTQYF TGCGCCAGCGGGCTAGTGGGAGACACGGATACGCAGTATTTT
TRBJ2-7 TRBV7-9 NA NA CASSLERGGAYEQYF TGTGCCAGCAGCTTAGAGAGGGGGGGTGCCTACGAGCAGTACTTC
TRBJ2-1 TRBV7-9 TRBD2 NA CASSYTSGGANEQFF TGTGCCAGCAGCTATACTAGCGGGGGGGCGAATGAGCAGTTCTTC
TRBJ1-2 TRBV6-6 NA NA CASSYQAVNYGYTF TGTGCCAGCAGTTACCAAGCGGTTAACTATGGCTACACCTTC
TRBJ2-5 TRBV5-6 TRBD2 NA CASSLWTSGGAGETQYF TGTGCCAGCAGCCTATGGACTAGCGGGGGGGCTGGGGAGACCCAGTACTTC
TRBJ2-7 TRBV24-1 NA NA CATSESGQYKQYF TGTGCCACCAGTGAATCCGGACAGTACAAGCAGTACTTC
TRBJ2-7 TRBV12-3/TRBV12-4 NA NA CASSFSLMEDEQYF TGTGCCAGCAGTTTCTCACTCATGGAGGACGAGCAGTACTTC
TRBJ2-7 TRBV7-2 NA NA CASSLVKGYEQYF TGTGCCAGCAGCTTAGTCAAGGGCTACGAGCAGTACTTC
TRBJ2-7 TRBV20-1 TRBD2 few CSARRGLAGRSYEQYF TGCAGTGCGCGCCGGGGACTAGCGGGGCGCTCCTACGAGCAGTACTTC
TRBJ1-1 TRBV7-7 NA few CASSLVLGTEAFF TGTGCTAGCAGCTTAGTTTTAGGCACTGAAGCTTTCTTT
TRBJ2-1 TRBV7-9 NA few CASSPGAGYLFF TGTGCCAGCAGCCCTGGGGCAGGGTACCTGTTCTTC
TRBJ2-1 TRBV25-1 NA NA CASSGSVGIKHNEQFF TGTGCCAGCAGTGGGTCGGTGGGAATCAAGCACAATGAGCAGTTCTTC
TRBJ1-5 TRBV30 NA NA CAWRAQTNQPQHF TGTGCCTGGAGGGCACAAACGAATCAGCCCCAGCATTTT
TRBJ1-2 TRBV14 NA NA CASSQEGFGRYHGYTF TGTGCCAGCAGCCAAGAGGGCTTTGGGAGGTACCATGGCTACACCTTC